This TCR beta chain derives from a study of shared clonotypes between healthy human individuals. As regards this clone: Its specificity is not known.

Study-level points and caveats: What naive subsets generally showed was a larger estimated richness than memory subsets showed.

Healthy HIV-negative adults with no recent acute infections or vaccinations were recruited as donors. This CDR3 is built from 15 residues. Looked up from germline, CDR1 is SGHTA and CDR2 is FQGTGA. Trimming pared 3 bases from V and 1 base from J, leaving 10 bases between. Repertoires were generated with immunoSEQ multiplex PCR, while TCRdb's copy carries only in-frame clones and drops some. The sample yields roughly 2,300,000 clones, 92% seen once. Specimen: naive CD4+ T cells from PBMCs. Subset described: CD45RA+ positively selected. The chain couples TRBV7-3 to TRBJ2-1, with D uncertain. This sequence was found in a man in his late teens or twenties in good health. Some clones in this sample may be carry-over from other donors' samples. The CDR3 loop reads CASSFAPGSYNEQFF. The CDR3 DNA follows: TGTGCCAGCAGCTTTGCGCCCGGGTCCTACAATGAGCAGTTCTTC.